This TCR beta chain was sequenced during a study of blood T cell repertoires in COVID-19. Study details: In each case, the material was cDNA or gDNA derived from T cells, B-cell-depleted T cells, or PBMCs.

The length of the CDR3 is 13 residues. Per germline, CDR1 MNHEY and CDR2 SMNVEV (reference sequence). The V end lost 5 bases, the J end lost 3 bases, and 8 bases lay between the germline ends. Clones were read by immunoSEQ multiplex PCR, and TCRdb kept only the in-frame ones, dropping some. This table has 330,000 or so clones, roughly nine tenths appearing once. Specimen: peripheral blood. The TCR comes from a woman aged 55-70 years with COVID-19, enrolled during active disease. J is TRBJ1-5 and V is TRBV27; D gene ambiguous. Here the CDR3 reads CASSPRINQPQHF. The CDR3, as DNA: TGTGCCAGCAGTCCCAGGATCAATCAGCCCCAGCATTTT.